Listed below are T cell receptor beta chains from one sample, sequenced in a study of a mutant IDH1 vaccine in newly diagnosed glioma. Assay used: immunoSEQ multiplex PCR; TCRdb lists only in-frame clones, some missing. Among around 88,000 clones listed, around 77% were seen once. The specimen comprised PBMCs, sampled from a glioma patient treated with radiotherapy, temozolomide or both. The receptor source for this set is a man in his forties with glioma. Each CDR3 is given with its conserved first and last residue. A D gene is named only where the DNA matches it firmly. The size field is filled for only some rows; it gives once, few, many or a size class.

D gene: NA; J gene: TRBJ2-2; clone size: few; V gene: TRBV7-2; CDR3 DNA: TGTGCCAGCAGCTTTGGGGGCGGGGCGAACACCGGGGAGCTGTTTTTT; CDR3 protein: CASSFGGGANTGELFF
D gene: NA; J gene: TRBJ1-2; clone size: NA; V gene: TRBV6-6; CDR3 DNA: TGTGCCAGCAGTTACTTGGGACATACTAGCTATGGCTACACCTTC; CDR3 protein: CASSYLGHTSYGYTF
D gene: NA; J gene: TRBJ2-1; clone size: NA; V gene: TRBV27; CDR3 DNA: TGTGCCAGCAGTTTCGCGAGCGGGAATGAGCAGTTCTTC; CDR3 protein: CASSFASGNEQFF
D gene: TRBD1; J gene: TRBJ1-3; clone size: NA; V gene: TRBV4-1; CDR3 DNA: TGCGCCAGCAGCCAAGTTCGGGACAGGGCCAGTGGAAACACCATATATTTT; CDR3 protein: CASSQVRDRASGNTIYF
D gene: TRBD1; J gene: TRBJ1-4; clone size: NA; V gene: TRBV30; CDR3 DNA: TGTGCCGGTCAAAGACAGGGGCGAGGAACTAATGAAAAACTGTTTTTT; CDR3 protein: CAGQRQGRGTNEKLFF
D gene: NA; J gene: TRBJ2-7; clone size: NA; V gene: TRBV14; CDR3 DNA: TGTGCCAGCAGCCGAAGAGGACAGACCTACGAGCAGTACTTC; CDR3 protein: CASSRRGQTYEQYF
D gene: NA; J gene: TRBJ1-2; clone size: NA; V gene: TRBV5-1; CDR3 DNA: TGCGCCAGCAGCTCCCCCGCCAAAGAGGAGTACGGCTACACCTTC; CDR3 protein: CASSSPAKEEYGYTF
D gene: TRBD1; J gene: TRBJ2-3; clone size: NA; V gene: TRBV7-8; CDR3 DNA: TGTGCCAGCAGCTTACTGACAGGGGTGACAGATACGCAGTATTTT; CDR3 protein: CASSLLTGVTDTQYF
D gene: TRBD2; J gene: TRBJ2-1; clone size: NA; V gene: TRBV15; CDR3 DNA: TGTGCCACCAGCAGAGGGTTATCCGAGCGGGGGGGCTTCTACAATGAGCAGTTCTTC; CDR3 protein: CATSRGLSERGGFYNEQFF
D gene: NA; J gene: TRBJ2-1; clone size: once; V gene: TRBV5-6; CDR3 DNA: TGTGCCAGCAGCTTGGGCCACCCCAATGAGCAGTTCTTC; CDR3 protein: CASSLGHPNEQFF
D gene: NA; J gene: TRBJ2-7; clone size: NA; V gene: TRBV5-4; CDR3 DNA: TGTGCCAGCAGCTTGGATTTGGGGGTAAGGGAGCAGTACTTC; CDR3 protein: CASSLDLGVREQYF
D gene: TRBD2; J gene: TRBJ2-1; clone size: NA; V gene: TRBV6-6; CDR3 DNA: TGTGCCAGCTCGGGAGGGCGTAACAATGAGCAGTTCTTC; CDR3 protein: CASSGGRNNEQFF
D gene: NA; J gene: TRBJ1-6; clone size: NA; V gene: TRBV5-6; CDR3 DNA: TGTGCCAGCAGCTCGAACCCCTCCTATAATTCACCCCTCCACTTT; CDR3 protein: CASSSNPSYNSPLHF
D gene: TRBD2; J gene: TRBJ2-3; clone size: NA; V gene: TRBV7-2; CDR3 DNA: TGTGCCAGCAGTCTGACTAGCGGGGGCCAGTGGGATACGCAGTATTTT; CDR3 protein: CASSLTSGGQWDTQYF
D gene: TRBD1; J gene: TRBJ2-7; clone size: NA; V gene: TRBV7-2; CDR3 DNA: TGTGCCAGCAGCTTAACAGTTGTGGACAGGGGCCTCACGACCTACGAGCAGTACTTC; CDR3 protein: CASSLTVVDRGLTTYEQYF
D gene: NA; J gene: TRBJ2-7; clone size: NA; V gene: TRBV19; CDR3 DNA: TGTGCCAGTAGTACATTAGGACTGATCGACTACGAGCAGTACTTC; CDR3 protein: CASSTLGLIDYEQYF
D gene: NA; J gene: TRBJ2-1; clone size: NA; V gene: TRBV7-2; CDR3 DNA: TGTGCCAGCAGCTTTAGGGGGTCAGAGCAGTTCTTC; CDR3 protein: CASSFRGSEQFF
D gene: NA; J gene: TRBJ1-1; clone size: NA; V gene: TRBV29-1; CDR3 DNA: TGCAGCGTTGAAGTAAATTCGGGCAGTGAAGCTTTCTTT; CDR3 protein: CSVEVNSGSEAFF
D gene: NA; J gene: TRBJ1-1; clone size: few; V gene: TRBV30; CDR3 DNA: TGTGCCTGGGTCACCTGGACTGAAGCTTTCTTT; CDR3 protein: CAWVTWTEAFF
D gene: TRBD1; J gene: TRBJ2-1; clone size: few; V gene: TRBV19; CDR3 DNA: TGTGCCAGTAGTATAGATGTCCACAGGGGGAATGAGCAGTTCTTC; CDR3 protein: CASSIDVHRGNEQFF
D gene: NA; J gene: TRBJ2-3; clone size: NA; V gene: TRBV30; CDR3 DNA: TGTGCCTGGAACGCTCCTTTTAGGAGGGATACGCAGTATTTT; CDR3 protein: CAWNAPFRRDTQYF
D gene: TRBD2; J gene: TRBJ2-5; clone size: once; V gene: TRBV6-1; CDR3 DNA: TGTGCCAGCAGTGTAACCGGGACTAGCGGCCAAGAGACCCAGTACTTC; CDR3 protein: CASSVTGTSGQETQYF
D gene: NA; J gene: TRBJ2-7; clone size: NA; V gene: TRBV2; CDR3 DNA: TGTGCCAGCAGTGGATGGGGCGCAGGTTCCTACGAGCAGTACTTC; CDR3 protein: CASSGWGAGSYEQYF
D gene: NA; J gene: TRBJ2-5; clone size: NA; V gene: TRBV27; CDR3 DNA: TGTGCCAGCAGTACGCACGGGGAGACCCAGTACTTC; CDR3 protein: CASSTHGETQYF
D gene: NA; J gene: TRBJ1-5; clone size: NA; V gene: TRBV6-1; CDR3 DNA: TGTGCCAGCAGTGACCTTAGATACGGGTATCAGCCCCAGCATTTT; CDR3 protein: CASSDLRYGYQPQHF
D gene: TRBD2; J gene: TRBJ2-7; clone size: NA; V gene: TRBV6-1; CDR3 DNA: TGTGCCAGCAGTGTATCCGGGACTAGCGGGTCCTACGAGCAGTACTTC; CDR3 protein: CASSVSGTSGSYEQYF
D gene: NA; J gene: TRBJ2-3; clone size: few; V gene: TRBV5-1; CDR3 DNA: TGCGCCAGCGGAGAACATCTAGATAGCACAGATACGCAGTATTTT; CDR3 protein: CASGEHLDSTDTQYF
D gene: TRBD2; J gene: TRBJ2-7; clone size: NA; V gene: TRBV27; CDR3 DNA: TGTGCCAGCAGTTGGACTAGCGGGTTCTACGAGCAGTACTTC; CDR3 protein: CASSWTSGFYEQYF
D gene: NA; J gene: TRBJ2-1; clone size: few; V gene: TRBV9; CDR3 DNA: TGTGCCAGCAGCGTGAGAGACGGGCCTCGGAATGAGCAGTTCTTC; CDR3 protein: CASSVRDGPRNEQFF
D gene: TRBD1; J gene: TRBJ2-4; clone size: NA; V gene: TRBV6-6; CDR3 DNA: TGTGCCAGCAGTTACTCTGCAGGGGGTGCTCACATTCAGTACTTC; CDR3 protein: CASSYSAGGAHIQYF
D gene: NA; J gene: TRBJ1-5; clone size: NA; V gene: TRBV15; CDR3 DNA: TGTGCCACCAGCAGACCACCAAGGGGCCAGCAGCCCCAGCATTTT; CDR3 protein: CATSRPPRGQQPQHF
D gene: TRBD1; J gene: TRBJ2-5; clone size: NA; V gene: TRBV25-1; CDR3 DNA: TGTGCCAGCACAGGGGGCGCAGAGACCCAGTACTTC; CDR3 protein: CASTGGAETQYF
D gene: NA; J gene: TRBJ2-3; clone size: NA; V gene: TRBV18; CDR3 DNA: TGTGCCAGCTCACCCTTCACAGCGTCCACAGATACGCAGTATTTT; CDR3 protein: CASSPFTASTDTQYF
D gene: TRBD1; J gene: TRBJ1-1; clone size: once; V gene: TRBV7-2; CDR3 DNA: TGTGCCAGCAGTCTTAGGGGGCTTGGCACTGAAGCTTTCTTT; CDR3 protein: CASSLRGLGTEAFF